This TCR beta chain was sequenced for a study of blood T cell repertoires in COVID-19. Study overall: Samples representing acute and convalescent COVID-19 were sourced from the United States, Italy and Spain. T cells, B-cell-depleted T cells, or PBMCs supplied cDNA or gDNA.

In the original processing: Using reference gene primer amplification, nucleated cell counts were estimated. The method was immunoSEQ multiplex PCR; TCRdb's version includes in-frame clones alone and lacks a portion of them. The V and J calls and clone size come from that table; D and trimming were worked out from the DNA. This sample has approximately 89,000 clones; more than 90% occur once, and the top ten carry more than 4%. The CDR3 covers 16 residues. Germline CDR1 is SGHVS and CDR2 is FNYEAQ. V was clipped by 4 bases and J by 3 bases, with 19 bases between them. The origin of this receptor is a human donor with active COVID-19. The donor label of this sample is uncertain. Sequences were obtained from peripheral blood. The chain carries TRBV7-6 and TRBJ2-7; D might be TRBD1 (5 bases). CDR3 in DNA: TGTGCCAGCAGCTCGAGATTCGACAGTAAGGTCTACGAGCAGTACTTC. Encoded protein: CASSSRFDSKVYEQYF.